This T cell receptor beta chain was documented in a study of shared clonotypes between healthy human individuals. CDR1 and CDR2 from the germline V gene are SGHRS and YFSETQ. The CDR3 covers 16 residues. The germline V and J ends were trimmed by 0 bases and 0 bases, with 9 bases remaining between them. Overall study findings and caveats: Rarefaction exposed incomplete sorted-subset sequencing despite large depth. The generation probabilities recorded for non-shared clonotypes fell below those of clonotypes shared by all four donors. The sharing of around 5% of naive CD4 clonotypes was seen across a few donors.

The table came from immunoSEQ multiplex PCR; TCRdb's copy has only in-frame clones and leaves some out. Among some 1,100,000 clones listed, roughly 74% were seen once. As for this clone: No antigen is known for it.

CD4+ cells yielded CD45RA+ naive and CD45RA-negative memory subsets. The sequenced sample was memory CD4+ T cells from PBMCs. Subset defined: CD45RA-negative fraction. J is TRBJ2-2 and V is TRBV5-1; no definite D call. The receptor was isolated from a man between 18 and 35 years old in good health. Some clones in this sample may be carry-over from other donors' samples. The CDR3 reads CASSLGVRTNTGELFF. Written as DNA, the CDR3 is TGCGCCAGCAGCTTGGGGGTCAGGACGAACACCGGGGAGCTGTTTTTT.